Here is one TCR beta chain with its context. Germline V CDR1 and CDR2: LNHNV, YYDKDF (reference sequence). The CDR3 runs 13 residues. V was cut by 2 bases and J by 8 bases, with 10 bases left in between. Some clones are missing from TCRdb's copy, which holds only in-frame ones; the method was immunoSEQ multiplex PCR. The sample lists fewer than 85,000 clones, roughly 93% occurring once. This sample is part of a study of T cell changes during pregnancy in multiple sclerosis. This TCR came from a female donor with multiple sclerosis, enrolled in a pregnancy study. Specimen: peripheral blood, collected in the second trimester of pregnancy. V usage is TRBV15 and J usage is TRBJ2-1; D is undetermined. The CDR3 reads CATSRSLFDEQFF. In DNA form, the CDR3 reads TGTGCCACCAGCAGATCCCTTTTCGATGAGCAGTTCTTC.